The sequence of this T cell receptor (beta chain) was determined in a study of blood T cell repertoires in COVID-19. At the level of the study: Some COVID-19 samples were acute and others convalescent; all came from the United States, Italy and Spain. The cDNA or gDNA used as material had been derived from T cells, B-cell-depleted T cells, or PBMCs.

In the original processing: Estimation of nucleated cell counts relied on the amplification of reference gene primers. The method was immunoSEQ multiplex PCR; TCRdb's version includes in-frame clones alone and lacks a portion of them. Clone size and the V and J calls come from that table; the DNA yielded D and trimming. The table has some 110,000 clones, around 83% seen once. The ends lost 8 bases at V and 10 bases at J; junction bases unmatched: 6. Germline CDR1 is MNHEY and CDR2 is SVGAGI. This CDR3 has 13 residues. This clonotype originated in a man aged 40-49 years with acute or convalescent COVID-19. V gene TRBV6-5 combines with J gene TRBJ2-1; 12 bases agree with TRBD1. The sequenced material came from peripheral blood. This CDR3 reads CASRDRGRWEQFF. For the CDR3, the DNA is TGTGCCAGCCGGGACAGGGGGCGGTGGGAGCAGTTCTTC.